Included here is one T cell receptor (beta chain) sequence, with context. Trimming took off 3 bases at V and 0 bases at J, with 10 bases between the two ends. CDR1 is SGHRS, CDR2 YFSETQ, per germline. The CDR3 totals 16 residues. The table came from immunoSEQ multiplex PCR; TCRdb's copy has only in-frame clones and leaves some out. Here the sample spans 150,000 or so clones, 89% being singletons. From the 120-subject validation cohort, which was separate from the roughly 670-subject first cohort, the donors were drawn. This sample stems from a study of cytomegalovirus exposure and HLA in healthy donors.

The sample comprised PBMCs. The clonotype was recovered from a woman between 18 and 29 years old in good health and CMV-seropositive. This rearrangement joins TRBV5-1 to TRBJ1-6, with a weak D call TRBD1 (6 bases). Here the CDR3 reads CASSYGQSSYNSPLHF. The CDR3, as DNA: TGCGCCAGCAGCTATGGACAGAGCTCCTATAATTCACCCCTCCACTTT.